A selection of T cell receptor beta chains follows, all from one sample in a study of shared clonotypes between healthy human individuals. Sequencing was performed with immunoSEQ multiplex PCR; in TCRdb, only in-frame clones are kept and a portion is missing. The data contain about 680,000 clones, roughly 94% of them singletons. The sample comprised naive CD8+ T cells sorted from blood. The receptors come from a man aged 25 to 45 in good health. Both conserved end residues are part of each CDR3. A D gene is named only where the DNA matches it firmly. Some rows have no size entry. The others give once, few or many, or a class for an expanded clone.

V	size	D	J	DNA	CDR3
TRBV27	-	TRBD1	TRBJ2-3	TGTGCCAGCAGGGGGCCGACAGGGACCGTGGATACGCAGTATTTT	CASRGPTGTVDTQYF
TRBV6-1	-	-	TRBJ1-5	TGTGCCAGCAGTGAAGCCGACGATGACTTGGATAGCAATCAGCCCCAGCATTTT	CASSEADDDLDSNQPQHF
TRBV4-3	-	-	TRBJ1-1	TGCGCCAGCAGCTTGAGGGGGGGCACTGAAGCTTTCTTT	CASSLRGGTEAFF
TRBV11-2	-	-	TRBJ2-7	TGTGCCAGCAGCTTAGTTCCCTACTACGAGCAGTACTTC	CASSLVPYYEQYF
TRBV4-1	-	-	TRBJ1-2	TGCGCCAGCAGCCCAATTATAGGCGGCTCTAACTATGGCTACACCTTC	CASSPIIGGSNYGYTF
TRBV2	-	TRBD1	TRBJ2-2	TGTGCCAACCGGGACAGTCGTGCCACCGGGGAGCTGTTTTTT	CANRDSRATGELFF
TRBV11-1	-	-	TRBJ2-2	TGTGCCAGCAGCCCCCGGGACCGAAACACCGGGGAGCTGTTTTTT	CASSPRDRNTGELFF
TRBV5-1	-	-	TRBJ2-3	TGCGCCAGCAGCTTGGGGACAGCTAACACAGATACGCAGTATTTT	CASSLGTANTDTQYF
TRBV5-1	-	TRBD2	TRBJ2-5	TGCGCCAGCAGCTTTAGCGGGTCCGGGGAGACCCAGTACTTC	CASSFSGSGETQYF
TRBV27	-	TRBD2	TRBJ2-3	TGTGCCAGCAGGCCTCTAGCGGGAGGCCGCACAGATACGCAGTATTTT	CASRPLAGGRTDTQYF
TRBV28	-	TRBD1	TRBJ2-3	TGTGCCAGCAGTGGGTGGACAGGGAGCACAGATACGCAGTATTTT	CASSGWTGSTDTQYF
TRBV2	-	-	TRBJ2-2	TGTGCCAGACTGGAGTCCACCGGGGAGCTGTTTTTT	CARLESTGELFF
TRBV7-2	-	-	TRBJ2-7	TGTGCCAGCAGCTCTCGCTGGGCGGGGATCGGTTCCTACGAGCAGTACTTC	CASSSRWAGIGSYEQYF
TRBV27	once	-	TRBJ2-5	TGTGCCAGCAGTTCACGAGGTCGGGAGACCCAGTACTTC	CASSSRGRETQYF
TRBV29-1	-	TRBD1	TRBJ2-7	TGCAGCGTTGAAATACTAGGACAGGAATCCTACGAGCAGTACTTC	CSVEILGQESYEQYF
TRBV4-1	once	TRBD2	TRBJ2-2	TGCGCCAGCAGCCCAGGAGGGACTAGCGGGAGTGTCACCGGGGAGCTGTTTTTT	CASSPGGTSGSVTGELFF
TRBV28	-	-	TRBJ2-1	TGTGCCAGCAGTTTCGGGGGACCGCACAATGAGCAGTTCTTC	CASSFGGPHNEQFF
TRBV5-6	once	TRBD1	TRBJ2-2	TGTGCCAGCAGCCTGGGACAGTTGAGCGGGGAGCTGTTTTTT	CASSLGQLSGELFF
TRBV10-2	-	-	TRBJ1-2	TGCGCCAGCAGCCAGACAGACTATGCTGGCTACACCTTC	CASSQTDYAGYTF
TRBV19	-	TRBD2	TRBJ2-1	TGTGCCAGTACTTGGACTAGCGGATACAATGAGCAGTTCTTC	CASTWTSGYNEQFF
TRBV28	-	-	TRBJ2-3	TGTGCCAGCAGTTTCCCAACCTCTGCCGGGACTTTGCAGTATTTT	CASSFPTSAGTLQYF
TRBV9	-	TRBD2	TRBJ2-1	TGTGCCAGCAGCACCGGGACTAGCAGTGAGCAGTTCTTC	CASSTGTSSEQFF
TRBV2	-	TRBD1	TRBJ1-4	TGTGCCAGCAGTGATTGGGACAGCCTTGAAAAACTGTTTTTT	CASSDWDSLEKLFF
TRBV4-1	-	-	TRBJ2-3	TGCGCCAGCAGCCAAGAGCTAGCGAGCACAGATACGCAGTATTTT	CASSQELASTDTQYF
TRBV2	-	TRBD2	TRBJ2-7	TGTGCCAGCAGTGAGCTAGCGGGAACGTACGAGCAGTACTTC	CASSELAGTYEQYF
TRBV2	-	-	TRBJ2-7	TGTGCCAGAGGGGAGGAGAGCTCCTACGAGCAGTACTTC	CARGEESSYEQYF
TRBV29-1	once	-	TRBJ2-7	TGCAGCGTTGAAGATAGTCAAACCCGCTACGAGCAGTACTTC	CSVEDSQTRYEQYF
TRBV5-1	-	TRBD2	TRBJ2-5	TGCGCCAGCACGGGACTAGCGGCTACTTACCAAGAGACCCAGTACTTC	CASTGLAATYQETQYF
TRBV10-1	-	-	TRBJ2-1	TGCGCCAGCAGTGGTTCAGGGGTGTACAATGAGCAGTTCTTC	CASSGSGVYNEQFF
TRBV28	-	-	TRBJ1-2	TGTGCCAGCAGTTTAGCGGCAGGGCGAGGCTACACCTTC	CASSLAAGRGYTF
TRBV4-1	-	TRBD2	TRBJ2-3	TGCGCCAGCAGCCAAGTGCGGGGGACAGATACGCAGTATTTT	CASSQVRGTDTQYF
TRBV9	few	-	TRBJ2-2	TGTGCCAGCAGCGTATCGCCTAGCTTCACCGGGGAGCTGTTTTTT	CASSVSPSFTGELFF
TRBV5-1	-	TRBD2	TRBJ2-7	TGCGCCAGCAGCTCGGGACTAGCGGGAGTTAATATAGGATACGAGCAGTACTTC	CASSSGLAGVNIGYEQYF
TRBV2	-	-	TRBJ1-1	TGTGCCAGCAGTGGGACAGTGAACACTGAAGCTTTCTTT	CASSGTVNTEAFF
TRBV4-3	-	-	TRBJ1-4	TGCGCCAGCAGCCAAGATGGGTCAACTAATGAAAAACTGTTTTTT	CASSQDGSTNEKLFF
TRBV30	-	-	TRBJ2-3	TGTGCCTGGACTTGGGTAGCTAGCACAGATACGCAGTATTTT	CAWTWVASTDTQYF
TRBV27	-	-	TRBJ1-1	TGTGCCAGCAGAGGGTCCGCTGAAGCTTTCTTT	CASRGSAEAFF
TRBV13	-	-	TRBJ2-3	TGTGCCAGCACGCCGGGGGGCGTCACAGATACGCAGTATTTT	CASTPGGVTDTQYF
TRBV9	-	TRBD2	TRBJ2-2	TGTGCCAGCAGCGTAGCTACTGGGCGGGGTGGCACTAGCGGGTCGACGAACACCGGGGAGCTGTTTTTT	CASSVATGRGGTSGSTNTGELFF
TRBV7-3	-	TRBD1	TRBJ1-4	TGTGCCAGCAGCCCTAAACAGGGGATTGAAACTAATGAAAAACTGTTTTTT	CASSPKQGIETNEKLFF
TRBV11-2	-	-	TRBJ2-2	TGTGCCAGCAACTTGGAGAACACCGGGGAGCTGTTTTTT	CASNLENTGELFF
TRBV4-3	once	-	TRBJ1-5	TGCGCCAGCAGCCAAGGCAGGGACTTACAGCCCCAGCATTTT	CASSQGRDLQPQHF
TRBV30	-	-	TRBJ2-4	TGTGCCTGGAGTGGGGGCAACGGAGCCAAAAACATTCAGTACTTC	CAWSGGNGAKNIQYF
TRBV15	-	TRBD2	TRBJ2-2	TGTGCCACCAGCAGAGCCAGGACTAGCAGGACGTTCACCGGGGAGCTGTTTTTT	CATSRARTSRTFTGELFF
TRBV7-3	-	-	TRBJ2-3	TGTGCCAGCAGCTTAACCGGTCTAGTTGCAGATACGCAGTATTTT	CASSLTGLVADTQYF
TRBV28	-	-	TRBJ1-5	TGTGCCAGCAGTTTATTACGCGGTCAGCCCCAGCATTTT	CASSLLRGQPQHF
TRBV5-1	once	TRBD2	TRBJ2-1	TGCGCCAGCAGCTCGCTGGGACTAGCGGACTCCTACAATGAGCAGTTCTTC	CASSSLGLADSYNEQFF
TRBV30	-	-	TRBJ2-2	TGTGCCTGGACAGGGACGAACACCGGGGAGCTGTTTTTT	CAWTGTNTGELFF
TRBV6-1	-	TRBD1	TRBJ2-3	TGTGCCAGCGGACAGGGGAGCACAGATACGCAGTATTTT	CASGQGSTDTQYF
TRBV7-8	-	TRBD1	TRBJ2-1	TGTGCCAGCAGAGTTGCAGGGGGAACTCTGGTCGATGAGCAGTTCTTC	CASRVAGGTLVDEQFF
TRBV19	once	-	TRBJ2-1	TGTGCCAGTAATGGGGACCGCGTGCCCTACAATGAGCAGTTCTTC	CASNGDRVPYNEQFF
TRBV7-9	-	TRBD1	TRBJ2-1	TGTGCCAGCAGCCACCCGGGACAGGATCTTCATGAGCAGTTCTTC	CASSHPGQDLHEQFF
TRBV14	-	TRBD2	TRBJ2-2	TGTGCCAGCAGCCAACTAGCGGGAGTCGTGGGGGAGCTGTTTTTT	CASSQLAGVVGELFF
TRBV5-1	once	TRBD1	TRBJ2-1	TGCGCCAGCAGCTTGACAGGGGGCTCCTACAATGAGCAGTTCTTC	CASSLTGGSYNEQFF
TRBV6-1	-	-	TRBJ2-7	TGTGCCAGCAGTGAAAGCTCCTACGAGCAGTACTTC	CASSESSYEQYF